This T cell receptor beta chain was documented in a study of cytomegalovirus exposure and HLA in healthy donors. Researchers ran the PCR with 60 Vbeta and 13 Jbeta primers. Assay: immunoSEQ multiplex PCR; the TCRdb copy retains only in-frame clones and omits some. The sample is made up of 130,000 or so clones, and the top ten hold about 1.8% of it. Sequencing input: PBMCs. The sequence was obtained from a man between 18 and 35 years old in good health and CMV-seronegative.

The CDR3 is CASSTRLAGGLYNEQFF. Here the CDR3 DNA reads TGTGCCAGCAGTACCAGACTAGCGGGCGGGCTGTACAATGAGCAGTTCTTC. The chain combines TRBV27 with TRBJ2-1, with 10 bases aligning to TRBD2. V dropped 5 bases and J dropped 4; count of bases not matched to a gene: 11. Germline CDR1 MNHEY, CDR2 SMNVEV (reference sequence). This CDR3 is 17 amino acids long.